Following are 21 T cell receptor beta chains from one sample sequenced in a study of T cell responses to AZD1222 COVID-19 vaccine. TCRdb keeps only in-frame clones here, not all; method: immunoSEQ multiplex PCR. The sample lists about 120,000 clones, about nine tenths occurring once. This sample comprised peripheral blood, obtained 28 days after the second dose of the MenACWY control vaccine. These receptors came from an adult who received the MenACWY meningococcal vaccine as a control.

The chain employs TRBV5-1 and TRBJ1-2; TRBD1 aligns across 9 bases. Germline trimming cut 1 base from V and 5 bases from J; bases unmatched to any gene: 6. This CDR3 comprises 15 residues. The germline V gene encodes CDR1 SGHRS and CDR2 YFSETQ. The CDR3 coding sequence is TGCGCCAGCAGCTTGACAGGGGGCGACGGGTATGGCTACACCTTC. Amino acids: CASSLTGGDGYGYTF.

This CDR3 is CATSRGENSNEKLFF. For the CDR3, the DNA is TGTGCCACCAGCCGAGGGGAGAATTCTAATGAAAAACTGTTTTTT. The chain links TRBV15 to TRBJ1-4, with TRBD1 as a possible D gene (5 bases). The germline CDR1 and CDR2 sequences are LNHNV and YYDKDF (reference sequence). The CDR3 extends over 15 amino acids. Trimming shortened V by 5 bases and J by 3 bases, and 13 bases separated the two germline ends.

This clone was counted only a few times. The genes are TRBV19 and TRBJ2-3; D is unresolved. The CDR3 runs to 14 residues. V gave up 6 bases and J gave up 4 bases, with 14 bases separating them. The germline V gene has CDR1 LNHDA and CDR2 SQIVND (reference sequence). CDR3 DNA sequence: TGTGCCAGTAGCTTATATGGCAGAGCAGATACGCAGTATTTT. This sequence encodes CASSLYGRADTQYF.

V usage is TRBV7-3 and J usage is TRBJ2-1, with a possible D match to TRBD1 (6 bases). This CDR3 contains 11 residues. The V gene's germline CDR1 is SGHTA and CDR2 FQGTGA. V dropped 6 bases and J dropped 10 bases, with 10 bases sitting between them. The CDR3, as DNA: TGTGCCAGCAGTTCCCAGGGGGAGCAGTTCTTC. It is translated as CASSSQGEQFF.

This chain joins TRBV28 and TRBJ1-2; a possible D gene is TRBD1 (6 bases). Trimming left V 6 bases short and J 4 bases short, with 12 bases between. CDR3 length: 13 residues. In germline, CDR1 is MDHEN, CDR2 SYDVKM. Here the CDR3 reads CASRTDSPYGYTF. CDR3 sequence (DNA): TGTGCCAGCAGGACGGACAGTCCCTATGGCTACACCTTC.

The chain couples TRBV25-1 to TRBJ1-2, with a tentative D call TRBD1 (6 bases). CDR3 length equals 13 residues. Germline CDR1 MGHDK, CDR2 SYGVNS. The V gene lost 7 bases and the J gene lost 2 bases, with 11 bases spanning the gap. Here the CDR3 DNA reads TGTGCCAGCATTGACAGGTTCAACTATGGCTACACCTTC. Protein product: CASIDRFNYGYTF.

The V call is TRBV5-1, the J call TRBJ2-5; 15 bases align to TRBD2. The germline V gene encodes CDR1 SGHRS and CDR2 YFSETQ. With 0 bases clipped from V and 4 bases from J, the junction kept 13 bases outside the gene matches. The CDR3 consists of 20 residues. Here the CDR3 DNA reads TGCGCCAGCAGCTTGGCTGAACACGGACTAGCGGGAGGGGTCGGAGAGACCCAGTACTTC. This gives the protein CASSLAEHGLAGGVGETQYF. The variable domain in full, with the rest retrieved from reference TRBV5-1 and TRBJ2-5, is KAGVTQTPRYLIKTRGQQVTLSCSPISGHRSVSWYQQTPGQGLQFLFEYFSETQRNKGNFPGRFSGRQFSNSRSEMNVSTLELGDSALYLCASSLAEHGLAGGVGETQYFGPGTRLLVL.

The chain uses TRBV5-1 and TRBJ2-2; the D gene is possibly TRBD2 (6 bases). Germline CDR1 SGHRS, CDR2 YFSETQ. CDR3 size: 14 residues. Trimming stripped 2 bases from V and 3 bases from J, with 8 bases between. The CDR3 loop is CASSFSGDTGELFF. CDR3 bases: TGCGCCAGCAGCTTTAGCGGAGACACCGGGGAGCTGTTTTTT.

This chain uses TRBV6-1 with TRBJ1-5; D is possibly TRBD1 (6 bases). This CDR3 is built from 18 residues. V was clipped by 4 bases and J by 2 bases, with 21 bases between them. The germline gives CDR1 MNHNS, CDR2 SASEGT. The CDR3 DNA reads TGTGCCAGCAGTGGGCGTGGTCGACAGGATCGGGGCAATCAGCCCCAGCATTTT. Protein product: CASSGRGRQDRGNQPQHF.

The chain joins TRBV7-6 to TRBJ1-3, with 9 nucleotides matching TRBD1. The length of the CDR3 is 16 residues. CDR1 SGHVS and CDR2 FNYEAQ come from the germline V gene. The V and J ends lost 5 bases and 7 bases, in that order; junction bases with no gene match: 12. This CDR3 is CASSPGTGNERNTIYF. The CDR3, as DNA: TGTGCCAGCAGCCCCGGGACAGGGAACGAGAGGAACACCATATATTTT. The full variable domain, in which reference TRBV7-6 and TRBJ1-3 provide the parts outside the CDR3, is GAGVSQSPRYKVTKRGQDVALRCDPISGHVSLYWYRQALGQGPEFLTYFNYEAQQDKSGLPNDRFSAERPEGSISTLTIQRTEQRDSAMYRCASSPGTGNERNTIYFGEGSWLTVV.

The gene calls are TRBV11-3 and TRBJ2-2; 7 bases match TRBD1. The V gene's germline CDR1 is SGHNT and CDR2 YENEEA. The CDR3 loop spans 16 amino acids. Trimming removed 1 base from V and 7 bases from J; junction bases left unmatched: 9. CDR3 in amino acids: CASSLVSGTEGGELFF. The CDR3 DNA reads as TGTGCCAGCAGCTTAGTTTCCGGGACAGAGGGCGGGGAGCTGTTTTTT.

In this sample, this clone turned up once. This chain joins TRBV28 and TRBJ2-1, with a weak D call TRBD2 (7 bases). Germline V gives CDR1 MDHEN, CDR2 SYDVKM. V lost 5 bases, J lost 7 bases, and 18 bases lay in between. The CDR3 loop spans 15 amino acids. Here the CDR3 reads CASSTLGGARNEQFF. The CDR3 region has the DNA TGTGCCAGCAGTACCTTGGGGGGGGCGCGGAATGAGCAGTTCTTC. Full variable domain (remainder filled in from reference TRBV28 and TRBJ2-1): DVKVTQSSRYLVKRTGEKVFLECVQDMDHENMFWYRQDPGLGLRLIYFSYDVKMKEKGDIPEGYSVSREKKERFSLILESASTNQTSMYLCASSTLGGARNEQFFGPGTRLTVL.

The gene calls are TRBV5-1 and TRBJ1-1; D is uncertain. Per the germline V gene, CDR1 is SGHRS and CDR2 is YFSETQ. The CDR3 has 16 amino acids. Deletions cut 2 bases from V and 0 bases from J, with 14 bases between. The CDR3 nucleotides are TGCGCCAGCAGCTTCGGAGTCGGACGAATGAACACTGAAGCTTTCTTT. It specifies CASSFGVGRMNTEAFF.

This chain links TRBV7-8 with TRBJ2-3, with 9 bases lining up with TRBD2. After removal of 3 bases from V and 1 base from J, the junction contained 8 bases not matched to a gene. This CDR3 has 17 amino acids. Germline V CDR1 and CDR2: SGHVS, FQNEAQ. The CDR3 nucleotides are TGTGCCAGCAGCTTTGGCGGGAGGGCCTCTGGCACAGATACGCAGTATTTT. It yields the protein CASSFGGRASGTDTQYF.

V and J are TRBV6-5 and TRBJ1-2; the match to TRBD1 covers 9 bases. The CDR3 contains 15 residues. Germline V gives CDR1 MNHEY, CDR2 SVGAGI. J lost 6 bases, V lost 6 bases, and 11 bases had no gene match. The CDR3 reads CASSPTGTGRDGYTF. CDR3 sequence (DNA): TGTGCCAGCAGCCCCACGGGGACAGGGAGGGATGGCTACACCTTC.

The chain is built from TRBV12-3 or TRBV12-4 and TRBJ2-1; D ambiguous. The CDR3 contains 13 residues. V was shortened by 3 bases and J by 7 bases, with 10 bases between the two germline ends. The CDR3 spells CASSLLMGNEQFF. The CDR3 DNA sequence: TGTGCCAGCAGTTTGCTAATGGGTAATGAGCAGTTCTTC.

The gene calls are TRBV11-1 and TRBJ2-5; the D is unclear. The germline V gene has CDR1 SGHAT and CDR2 FQDESV (reference sequence). CDR3 size: 12 residues. V was trimmed by 0 bases and J by 2 bases, leaving 1 base between them. The DNA for the CDR3 is TGTGCCAGCAGCTTAGCGCAAGAGACCCAGTACTTC. It encodes CASSLAQETQYF.

CDR3 DNA sequence: TGTGCCAGCTCACCCGGGACAGGGGCTGAAAAACTGTTTTTT. Encoded protein: CASSPGTGAEKLFF. The chain links TRBV18 to TRBJ1-4, with 10 bases that match TRBD1. V was pared by 3 bases and J by 7 bases, with 2 bases of the junction left unmatched. This CDR3 is 14 amino acids long. Germline CDR1 KGHSH, CDR2 LQKENI.

J is TRBJ2-7 and V is TRBV9; 14 bases agree with TRBD2. CDR1 is SGDLS, CDR2 YYNGEE, per germline. The V and J ends lost 4 bases and 7 bases, in that order; junction bases with no gene match: 7. The CDR3 sequence is 15 residues long. The CDR3 bases are TGTGCCAGCAGCCCAGGACTAGCGGGGGGTTGGGAGCAGTACTTC. Its translation: CASSPGLAGGWEQYF.

The chain carries TRBV4-3 and TRBJ1-2; D unresolved. CDR1 and CDR2 (germline): LGHNA, YSLEER. The V end lost 0 bases, the J end lost 8 bases, and 16 bases lay between the germline ends. The CDR3 has 15 residues. The CDR3 nucleotides read TGCGCCAGCAGCCAAGACAGGCTGCTCCTTACCGGCTACACCTTC. Encoded protein: CASSQDRLLLTGYTF.

This clone was detected only a few times. The chain couples TRBV5-6 to TRBJ1-2; TRBD1 might be the D (5 bases). This CDR3 region has 13 residues. Trimming removed 4 bases from V and 5 bases from J, with 12 bases in between. Germline values: CDR1 SGHDT, CDR2 YYEEEE. The CDR3 sequence is CASSPGTPYGYTF. In DNA, the CDR3 is TGTGCCAGCAGCCCCGGGACGCCGTATGGCTACACCTTC.